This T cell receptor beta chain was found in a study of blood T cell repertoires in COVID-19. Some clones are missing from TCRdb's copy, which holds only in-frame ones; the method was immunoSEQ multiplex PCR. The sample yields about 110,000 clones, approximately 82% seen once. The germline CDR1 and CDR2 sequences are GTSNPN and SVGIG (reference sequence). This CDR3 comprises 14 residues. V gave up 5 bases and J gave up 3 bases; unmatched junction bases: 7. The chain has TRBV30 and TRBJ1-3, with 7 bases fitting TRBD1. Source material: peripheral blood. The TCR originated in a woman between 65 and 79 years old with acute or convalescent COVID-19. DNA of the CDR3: TGTGCCTGGCGGACAGGACAACTTGGAAACACCATATATTTT. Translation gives CAWRTGQLGNTIYF. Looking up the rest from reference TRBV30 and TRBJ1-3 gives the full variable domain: SQTIHQWPATLVQPVGSPLSLECTVEGTSNPNLYWYRQAAGRGLQLLFYSVGIGQISSEVPQNLSASRPQDRQFILSSKKLLLSDSGFYLCAWRTGQLGNTIYFGEGSWLTVV.